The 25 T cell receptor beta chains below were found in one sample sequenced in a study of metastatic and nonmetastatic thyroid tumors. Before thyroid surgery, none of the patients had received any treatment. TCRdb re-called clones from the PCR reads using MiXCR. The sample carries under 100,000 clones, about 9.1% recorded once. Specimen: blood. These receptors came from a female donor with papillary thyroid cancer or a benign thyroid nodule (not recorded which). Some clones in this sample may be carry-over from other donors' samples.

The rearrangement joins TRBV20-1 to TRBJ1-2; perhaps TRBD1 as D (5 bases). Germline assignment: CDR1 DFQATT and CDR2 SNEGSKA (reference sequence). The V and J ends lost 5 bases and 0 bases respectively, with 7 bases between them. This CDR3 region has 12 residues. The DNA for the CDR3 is TGCAGTGCTGACAGAACTAACTATGGCTACACCTTC. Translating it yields CSADRTNYGYTF.

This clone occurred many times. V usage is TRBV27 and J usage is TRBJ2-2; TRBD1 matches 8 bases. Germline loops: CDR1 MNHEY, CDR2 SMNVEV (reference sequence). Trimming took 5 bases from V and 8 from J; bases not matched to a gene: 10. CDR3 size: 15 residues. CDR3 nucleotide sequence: TGTGCCAGCAGTCTCTCCCAGGGGGCCAAAGGGGAGCTGTTTTTT. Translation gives CASSLSQGAKGELFF.

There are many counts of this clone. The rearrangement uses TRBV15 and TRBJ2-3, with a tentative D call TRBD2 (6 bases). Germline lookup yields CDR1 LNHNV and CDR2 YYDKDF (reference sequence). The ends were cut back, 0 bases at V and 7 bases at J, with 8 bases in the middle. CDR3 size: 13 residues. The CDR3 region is CATSREGGYTQYF. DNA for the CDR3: TGTGCCACCAGCAGAGAGGGGGGATATACGCAGTATTTT.

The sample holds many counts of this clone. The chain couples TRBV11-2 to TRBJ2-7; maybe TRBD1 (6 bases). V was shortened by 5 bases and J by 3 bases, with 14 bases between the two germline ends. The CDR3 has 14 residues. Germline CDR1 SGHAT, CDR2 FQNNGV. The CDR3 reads CASSERQVGYEQYF. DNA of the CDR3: TGTGCCAGCAGCGAGAGACAGGTCGGCTACGAGCAGTACTTC.

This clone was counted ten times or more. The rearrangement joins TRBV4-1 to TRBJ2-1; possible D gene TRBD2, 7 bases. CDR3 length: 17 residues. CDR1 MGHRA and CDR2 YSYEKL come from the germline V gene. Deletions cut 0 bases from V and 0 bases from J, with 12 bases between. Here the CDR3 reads CASSQEGGAVSYNEQFF. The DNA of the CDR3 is TGCGCCAGCAGCCAAGAGGGGGGGGCCGTCTCCTACAATGAGCAGTTCTTC.

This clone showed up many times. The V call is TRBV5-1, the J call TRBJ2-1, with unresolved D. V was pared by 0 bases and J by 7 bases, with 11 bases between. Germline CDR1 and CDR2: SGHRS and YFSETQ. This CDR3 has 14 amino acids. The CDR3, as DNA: TGCGCCAGCAGCTTGGAGGGCTCTCTTAATGAGCAGTTCTTC. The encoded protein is CASSLEGSLNEQFF.

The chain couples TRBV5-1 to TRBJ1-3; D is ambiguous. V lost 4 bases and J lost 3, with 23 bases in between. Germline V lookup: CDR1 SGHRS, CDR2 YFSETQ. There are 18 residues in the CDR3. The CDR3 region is CASSPYSLDAEGGNTIYF. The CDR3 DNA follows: TGCGCCAGCAGCCCGTACTCCCTTGACGCAGAGGGTGGAAACACCATATATTTT.

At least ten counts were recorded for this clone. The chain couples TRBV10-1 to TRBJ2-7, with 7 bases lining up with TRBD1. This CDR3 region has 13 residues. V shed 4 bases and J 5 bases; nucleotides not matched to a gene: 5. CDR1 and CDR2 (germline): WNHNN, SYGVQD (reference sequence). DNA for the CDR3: TGCGCCAGCAGTGTAATAGGGGGCGACGAGCAGTACTTC. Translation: CASSVIGGDEQYF.

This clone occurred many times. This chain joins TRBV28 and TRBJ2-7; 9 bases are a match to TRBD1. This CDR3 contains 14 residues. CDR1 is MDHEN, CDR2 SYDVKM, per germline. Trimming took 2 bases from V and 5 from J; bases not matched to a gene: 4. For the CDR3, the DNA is TGTGCCAGCAGTTTAGGGACAGGGTCCAACGAGCAGTACTTC. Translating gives CASSLGTGSNEQYF.

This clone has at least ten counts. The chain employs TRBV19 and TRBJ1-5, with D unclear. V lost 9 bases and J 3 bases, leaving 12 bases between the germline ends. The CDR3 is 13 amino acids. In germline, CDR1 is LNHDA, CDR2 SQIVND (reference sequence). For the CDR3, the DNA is TGTGCCAGCAAAGGGTTCCCCAATCAGCCCCAGCATTTT. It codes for CASKGFPNQPQHF.

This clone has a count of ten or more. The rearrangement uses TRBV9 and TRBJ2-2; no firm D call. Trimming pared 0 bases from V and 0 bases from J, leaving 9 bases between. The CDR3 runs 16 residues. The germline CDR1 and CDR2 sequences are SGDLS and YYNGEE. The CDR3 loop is CASSVAVSANTGELFF. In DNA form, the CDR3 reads TGTGCCAGCAGCGTAGCGGTTTCCGCGAACACCGGGGAGCTGTTTTTT.

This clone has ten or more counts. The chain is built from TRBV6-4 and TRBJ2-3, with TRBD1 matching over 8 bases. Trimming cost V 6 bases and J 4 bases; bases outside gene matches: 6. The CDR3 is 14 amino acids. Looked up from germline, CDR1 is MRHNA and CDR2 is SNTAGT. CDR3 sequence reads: CASRVGQGADTQYF. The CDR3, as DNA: TGTGCCAGCAGAGTCGGACAGGGCGCAGATACGCAGTATTTT.

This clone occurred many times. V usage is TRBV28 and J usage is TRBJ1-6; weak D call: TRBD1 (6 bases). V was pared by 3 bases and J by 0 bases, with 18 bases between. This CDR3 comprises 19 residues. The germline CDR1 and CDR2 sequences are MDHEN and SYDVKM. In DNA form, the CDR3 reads TGTGCCAGCAGTTTCCCCACAGGGAGGCAGAGCTCCTATAATTCACCCCTCCACTTT. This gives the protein CASSFPTGRQSSYNSPLHF. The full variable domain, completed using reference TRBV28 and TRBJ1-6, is DVKVTQSSRYLVKRTGEKVFLECVQDMDHENMFWYRQDPGLGLRLIYFSYDVKMKEKGDIPEGYSVSREKKERFSLILESASTNQTSMYLCASSFPTGRQSSYNSPLHFGNGTRLTVT.

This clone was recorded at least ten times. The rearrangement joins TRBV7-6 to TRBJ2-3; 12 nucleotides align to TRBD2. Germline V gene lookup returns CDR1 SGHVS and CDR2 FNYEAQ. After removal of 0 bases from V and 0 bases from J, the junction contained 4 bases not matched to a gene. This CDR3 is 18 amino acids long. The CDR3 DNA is TGTGCCAGCAGCTTAGCGCAAACTAGCGGGGGGAGCACAGATACGCAGTATTTT. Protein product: CASSLAQTSGGSTDTQYF.

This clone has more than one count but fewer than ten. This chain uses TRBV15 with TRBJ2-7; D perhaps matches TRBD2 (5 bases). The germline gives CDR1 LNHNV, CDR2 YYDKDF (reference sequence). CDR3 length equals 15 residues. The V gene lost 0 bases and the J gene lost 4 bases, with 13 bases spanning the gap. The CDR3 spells CATSRDPVTTYEQYF. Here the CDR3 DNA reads TGTGCCACCAGCAGAGATCCCGTGACTACTTACGAGCAGTACTTC.

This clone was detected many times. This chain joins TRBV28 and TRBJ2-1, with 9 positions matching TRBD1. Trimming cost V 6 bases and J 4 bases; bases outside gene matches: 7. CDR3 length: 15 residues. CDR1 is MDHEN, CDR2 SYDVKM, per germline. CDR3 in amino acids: CASSLGQGSYNEQFF. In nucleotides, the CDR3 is TGTGCCAGCAGCCTTGGACAGGGGTCTTACAATGAGCAGTTCTTC.

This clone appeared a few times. CDR3 sequence: CASSLGRTGNNEQFF. In DNA, the CDR3 is TGCGCCAGCAGCTTGGGCCGGACAGGGAACAATGAGCAGTTCTTC. The genes are TRBV5-1 and TRBJ2-1, with 8 bases that match TRBD1. This CDR3 comprises 15 residues. Germline assignment: CDR1 SGHRS and CDR2 YFSETQ. After removal of 0 bases from V and 5 bases from J, the junction contained 4 bases not matched to a gene.

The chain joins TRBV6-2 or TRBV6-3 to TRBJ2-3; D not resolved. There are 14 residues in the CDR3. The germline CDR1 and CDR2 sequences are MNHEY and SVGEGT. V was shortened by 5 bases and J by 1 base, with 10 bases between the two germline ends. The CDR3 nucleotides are TGTGCCAGCAGTCTGGGCTTCGGCACAGATACGCAGTATTTT. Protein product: CASSLGFGTDTQYF.

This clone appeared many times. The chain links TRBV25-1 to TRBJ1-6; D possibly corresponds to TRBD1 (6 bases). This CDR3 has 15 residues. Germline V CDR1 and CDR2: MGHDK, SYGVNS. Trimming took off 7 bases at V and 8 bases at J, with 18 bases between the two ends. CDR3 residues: CASNKGQLHHSPLHF. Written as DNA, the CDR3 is TGTGCCAGCAATAAAGGACAGCTTCACCATTCACCCCTCCACTTT.

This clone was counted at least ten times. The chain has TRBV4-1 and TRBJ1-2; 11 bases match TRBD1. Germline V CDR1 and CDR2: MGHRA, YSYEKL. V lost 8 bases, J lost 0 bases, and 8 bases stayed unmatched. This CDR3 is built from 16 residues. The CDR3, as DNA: TGCGCCAGCGCTCCCGGGACAGGGGGATCTAACTATGGCTACACCTTC. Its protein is CASAPGTGGSNYGYTF.

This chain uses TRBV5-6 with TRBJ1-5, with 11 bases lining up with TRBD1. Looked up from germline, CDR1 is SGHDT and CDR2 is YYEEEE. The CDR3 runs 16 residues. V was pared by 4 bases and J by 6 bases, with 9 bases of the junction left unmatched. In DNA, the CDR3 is TGTGCCAGCAGCGCCGGGACAGGGGGATCAGGTCAGCCCCAGCATTTT. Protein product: CASSAGTGGSGQPQHF. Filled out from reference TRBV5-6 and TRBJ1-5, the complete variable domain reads DAGVTQSPTHLIKTRGQQVTLRCSPKSGHDTVSWYQQALGQGPQFIFQYYEEEERQRGNFPDRFSGHQFPNYSSELNVNALLLGDSALYLCASSAGTGGSGQPQHFGDGTRLSIL.

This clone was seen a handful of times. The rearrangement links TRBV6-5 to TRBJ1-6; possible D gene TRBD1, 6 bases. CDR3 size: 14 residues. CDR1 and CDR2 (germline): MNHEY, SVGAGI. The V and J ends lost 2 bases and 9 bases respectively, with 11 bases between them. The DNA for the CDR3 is TGTGCCAGCAGTTACGGGACACATGGTTCACCCCTCCACTTT. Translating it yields CASSYGTHGSPLHF.

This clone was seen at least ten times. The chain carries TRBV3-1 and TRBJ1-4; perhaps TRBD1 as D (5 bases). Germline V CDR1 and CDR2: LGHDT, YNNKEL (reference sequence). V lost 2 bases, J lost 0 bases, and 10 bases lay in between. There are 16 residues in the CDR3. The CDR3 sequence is CASSQKQGSTNEKLFF. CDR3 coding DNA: TGTGCCAGCAGCCAAAAGCAGGGATCAACTAATGAAAAACTGTTTTTT. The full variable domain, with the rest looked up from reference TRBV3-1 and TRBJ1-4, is DTAVSQTPKYLVTQMGNDKSIKCEQNLGHDTMYWYKQDSKKFLKIMFSYNNKELIINETVPNRFSPKSPDKAHLNLHINSLELGDSAVYFCASSQKQGSTNEKLFFGSGTQLSVL.

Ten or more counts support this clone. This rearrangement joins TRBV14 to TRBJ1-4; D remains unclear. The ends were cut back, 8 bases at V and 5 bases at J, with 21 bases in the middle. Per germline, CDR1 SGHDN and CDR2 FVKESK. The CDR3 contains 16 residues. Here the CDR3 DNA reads TGTGCCAGCGACAAGTGGGGAATTCGGTTGAATGAAAAACTGTTTTTT. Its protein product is CASDKWGIRLNEKLFF.

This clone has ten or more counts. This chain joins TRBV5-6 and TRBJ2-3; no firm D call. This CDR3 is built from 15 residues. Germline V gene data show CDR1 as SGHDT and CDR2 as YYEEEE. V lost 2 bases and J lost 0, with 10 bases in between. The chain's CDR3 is CASSFRSTSTDTQYF. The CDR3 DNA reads TGTGCCAGCAGCTTCAGGTCGACTAGCACAGATACGCAGTATTTT.